This T cell receptor beta chain comes out of a study of immune evolution from preneoplasia to lung adenocarcinoma (dated by TCRdb to the early 2020s). Regarding the complete study: HLA loss of heterozygosity was observed in approximately 7%, 15% and 30% of AIS, MIA and ADC lesions, respectively, and was not observed in any AAH lesions. Immune contexture across lung adenocarcinoma precursors and invasive adenocarcinoma was profiled using immune gene expression, TCR sequencing and multiplex immunofluorescence. Resected precursor lesions (AAH, AIS, MIA) and invasive adenocarcinomas were compared with paired morphologically normal lung tissue. Sample size was determined by specimen availability and not by a prior power calculation. Whole exome sequencing and methylation data from the same cohort of nodules were integrated with the immune data. In total, the cohort included some 55 patients with pulmonary nodules, all of whom underwent surgical resection. TCR sequencing data were obtained from approximately 56 patients. It was reported in the study that under 110 samples were used for TCR sequencing. POLYSOLVER was used to infer Class I HLA alleles from exome data, and LOHHLA was used to detect allele-specific HLA loss.

The patients had resection in Japan or China between about 2013 and 2017. Two lung cancer pathologists independently confirmed the histologic diagnosis of each case on H&E slides. Macro-dissection after pathologic assessment enriched premalignant or tumor cells for nucleic acid extraction. FFPE tissue was used for DNA isolation with the AllPrep DNA/RNA FFPE Kit. What the study reported, not specific to this receptor: All patients were from Japan and China, so applicability to Western populations was uncertain. Top T cell clone frequencies were highest in normal lung and appeared to decrease progressively from AAH through AIS, MIA and invasive adenocarcinoma. KRAS-mutant nodules showed the highest T cell clonality compared with EGFR-mutant or double wild-type lesions. Clonality was highest in normal lung, while later-stage lesions appeared to show lower clonality but higher T cell density and diversity. Findings were based on association rather than direct causation; larger cohorts with long-term follow-up and longitudinal biopsies were deemed needed.

Of note for this clone: Its antigen is not yet known. It has no much larger one-base neighbor in the sample; base qualities were not kept.

TCR beta CDR3 regions were sequenced from DNA using the immunoSEQ hsTCRbeta Kit. Under the source paper's analysis protocol: TCR sequencing data were analysed with the ImmunoSEQ Analyzer. T cell clonality was defined as 1 minus Pielou's evenness, calculated on productive rearrangements. The inverse Simpson index, applied to productive templates, was used to measure T cell diversity. T cell density was defined as TCR beta template counts normalized to usable DNA, with usable DNA estimated by amplifying and sequencing housekeeping genes. TCR metrics were compared across histologic stages using two-sided Kruskal-Wallis tests. TCRdb holds this immuneACCESS table with in-frame rearrangements only. Some clones are missing; in checked studies, unresolved V genes explain under half, and the rest has no known cause. V and J calls plus clone size are reproduced from that table; the DNA served to infer D and trimming. The sample contains approximately 4,800 clones, approximately 85% of them found a single time. The biggest ten clones account for approximately 8.2% of the sample.

CDR1 and CDR2 were assigned from the germline V gene as SGHRS and YFSETQ. The CDR3 measures 13 amino acids from cysteine to phenylalanine. Of all the DNA, just the CDR3 is kept, 39 bases in frame from base 1. V is clipped by 0 bases and J by 2 bases, and the sequence between their germline boundaries is 3 bases long. The origin of this receptor is a person aged 65 to 85 with lung adenocarcinoma. Recombination connected TRBV5-1 to TRBJ2-1, with an unclear D gene assignment. Sequencing used FFPE lung adenocarcinoma in situ tissue. The cell subset or site tag for this specimen amounts to: preinvasive adenocarcinoma in situ (AIS). The CDR3 region has the sequence CASSLDAYNEQFF. The base sequence is TGCGCCAGCAGCTTGGACGCCTACAATGAGCAGTTCTTC.